The T cell receptor beta chain under discussion was sequenced for a study of molecular identifiers for immune sequencing clone quantification. Study outcomes and limitations: Spiked-in Jurkat TCR RNA corresponding to one cell was reported as detectable against approximately 930,000 naive cells.

MiXCR, applied by TCRdb to the PCR reads, yields one record per CDR3 protein. This table holds around 94,000 distinct CDR3 sequences, under 40% found once. The germline gives CDR1 SGHTA, CDR2 FQGNSA. This CDR3 contains 15 residues. With respect to this clonotype: Its antigen remains unknown. The junction does not match germline at one end; this may be a read error.

The receptor was isolated from a human donor in good health. Some libraries in this study had Jurkat cell RNA spiked in. The sample taken for sequencing was naive CD8+ T cells from blood, with Jurkat cell RNA spiked in. Subset: FACS-sorted CD8+CD4-CCR7+CD45RA+ naive T cells. V is TRBV7-2 and J is TRBJ1-1; D may be TRBD1 (6 bases). CDR3 amino acids: CASSLAWGRDTEASF. CDR3 DNA sequence: TGTGCCAGCAGCTTAGCCTGGGGGCGCGACACTGAAGCTTCCTTT.